These 27 T cell receptor beta chains share one sample of origin, sequenced in a study of post-analysis software for immune sequencing data. Prepared libraries of TCR beta cDNA carried unique molecular identifiers. Via MiXCR, TCRdb re-called the PCR reads, giving one row per CDR3 protein. The sample records 400,000 to 500,000 distinct CDR3 sequences, about 40% being singletons. No cognate antigen is known for these TCRs. General study points: Among 5 or 6 TRBV segments more frequent in patients than controls were TRBV5-6, TRBV5-1 and TRBV20-1.

Sample: blood. These receptors all stem from a girl aged 2 to 10 with multiple sclerosis.

This chain uses TRBV15 with TRBJ2-5; D unclear. In germline, CDR1 is LNHNV, CDR2 YYDKDF (reference sequence). The CDR3 loop spans 15 amino acids. The V and J ends lost 3 bases and 4 bases respectively, with 15 bases between them. DNA for the CDR3: TGTGCCACCAGCAGGTCAAAGGATCTGAGAGAGACCCAGTACTTC. This gives the protein CATSRSKDLRETQYF. Using reference TRBV15 and TRBJ2-5 for the parts outside the CDR3, the full variable domain is DAMVIQNPRYQVTQFGKPVTLSCSQTLNHNVMYWYQQKSSQAPKLLFHYYDKDFNNEADTPDNFQSRRPNTSFCFLDIRSPGLGDTAMYLCATSRSKDLRETQYFGPGTRLLVL.

CDR3 sequence reads: CASSLRASGRAEEQYF. CDR3 coding DNA: TGTGCCAGCTCACTGCGGGCTAGCGGGAGGGCGGAAGAGCAGTACTTC. This rearrangement joins TRBV18 to TRBJ2-5, with 12 positions matching TRBD2. The CDR3 covers 16 residues. In germline, CDR1 is KGHSH, CDR2 LQKENI. The ends lost 4 bases at V and 11 bases at J; junction bases unmatched: 14.

V is TRBV14 and J is TRBJ2-7; a possible D gene is TRBD2 (6 bases). Germline V gene sequence: CDR1 SGHDN, CDR2 FVKESK. The CDR3 loop spans 15 amino acids. The V end was cut by 0 bases, the J end by 2 bases, with 11 bases between. Here the CDR3 reads CASSQERGITYEQYF. Written as DNA, the CDR3 is TGTGCCAGCAGCCAAGAGCGGGGTATTACCTACGAGCAGTACTTC. The variable domain in full, completed from reference TRBV14 and TRBJ2-7, reads EAGVTQFPSHSVIEKGQTVTLRCDPISGHDNLYWYRRVMGKEIKFLLHFVKESKQDESGMPNNRFLAERTGGTYSTLKVQPAELEDSGVYFCASSQERGITYEQYFGPGTRLTVT.

The gene calls are TRBV12-3 or TRBV12-4 and TRBJ1-1; TRBD1 matches at 8 bases. The CDR3 extends over 18 amino acids. V gave up 3 bases and J gave up 0 bases; unmatched junction bases: 12. CDR3 nucleotides: TGTGCCAGCAGTTTTGAGGCAGGGGGCATGTATATGAACACTGAAGCTTTCTTT. The encoded protein is CASSFEAGGMYMNTEAFF.

The V and J genes are TRBV12-3 or TRBV12-4 and TRBJ1-1, with no clear D. The V end was cut by 3 bases, the J end by 4 bases, with 9 bases between. This CDR3 comprises 13 residues. DNA for the CDR3: TGTGCCAGCAGTTTTAGAGGGCCCACTGAAGCTTTCTTT. As protein: CASSFRGPTEAFF.

The chain uses TRBV28 and TRBJ1-4; 7 nucleotides line up with TRBD1. Germline CDR1 MDHEN, CDR2 SYDVKM. CDR3 size: 15 residues. Trimming cost V 1 base and J 7 bases; bases outside gene matches: 6. CDR3 protein: CASSLFNRGGEKLFF. CDR3 coding DNA: TGTGCCAGCAGTTTATTTAACAGGGGTGGTGAAAAACTGTTTTTT.

This clonotype was observed a few times. The chain couples TRBV12-3 or TRBV12-4 to TRBJ1-1; a weak D match, TRBD1 (5 bases). This CDR3 spans 13 amino acids. Trimming shortened V by 6 bases and J by 6 bases, and 14 bases separated the two germline ends. This chain's CDR3 is CASSRNGAPEAFF. In DNA form, the CDR3 reads TGTGCCAGCAGCCGAAACGGGGCCCCTGAAGCTTTCTTT.

Only a few counts were recorded for this clonotype. The rearrangement links TRBV28 to TRBJ2-5, with D possibly being TRBD1 (6 bases). V was trimmed by 1 base and J by 6 bases, leaving 12 bases between them. The germline gives CDR1 MDHEN, CDR2 SYDVKM. The CDR3 covers 14 residues. The CDR3 DNA reads TGTGCCAGCAGTTTATTTGGGACATGGAAGACCCAGTACTTC. Encoded protein: CASSLFGTWKTQYF.

This clonotype has only a few counts. This chain uses TRBV15 with TRBJ1-5, with D unclear. V was cut by 0 bases and J by 5 bases, with 11 bases left in between. Germline lookup yields CDR1 LNHNV and CDR2 YYDKDF (reference sequence). The CDR3 length is 15 residues. The CDR3 DNA reads TGTGCCACCAGCAGAGATCGAGGGTTGCATCAGCCCCAGCATTTT. This encodes CATSRDRGLHQPQHF. The whole variable domain, remainder taken from reference TRBV15 and TRBJ1-5, is DAMVIQNPRYQVTQFGKPVTLSCSQTLNHNVMYWYQQKSSQAPKLLFHYYDKDFNNEADTPDNFQSRRPNTSFCFLDIRSPGLGDTAMYLCATSRDRGLHQPQHFGDGTRLSIL.

The rearrangement uses TRBV28 and TRBJ2-7; D remains ambiguous. V shed 5 bases and J shed 9 bases, with 26 bases lying between them. The CDR3 is 16 residues long. CDR1 MDHEN and CDR2 SYDVKM come from the germline V gene. The DNA of the CDR3 is TGTGCCAGCAGTCCTACAACCATTCCTTACCAGATTGGGCAGTACTTC. This gives the protein CASSPTTIPYQIGQYF.

The chain employs TRBV6-2 or TRBV6-3 and TRBJ2-5; D unresolved. V dropped 10 bases and J dropped 5 bases, with 14 bases sitting between them. The germline V gene encodes CDR1 MNHEY and CDR2 SVGEGT. The CDR3 extends over 12 amino acids. Here the CDR3 DNA reads TGTGCCACAGGAGATACCGGGGAGACCCAGTACTTC. It encodes CATGDTGETQYF.

The chain recombines TRBV7-8 with TRBJ2-4, with 11 nucleotides matching TRBD2. This CDR3 has 15 amino acids. CDR1 SGHVS and CDR2 FQNEAQ come from the germline V gene. The V gene end was trimmed by 6 bases and the J gene end by 8 bases; junction bases not matched to a gene: 9. This CDR3 reads CASSSGTSGGDIQYF. DNA of the CDR3: TGTGCCAGCAGTTCCGGGACTAGCGGAGGGGACATTCAGTACTTC.

The chain combines TRBV27 with TRBJ2-4; 11 bases align to TRBD2. The J segment lost 0 bases and the V segment lost 2 bases, leaving 18 bases of the junction unmatched. The germline CDR1 and CDR2 sequences are MNHEY and SMNVEV (reference sequence). CDR3 length: 22 amino acids. CDR3 DNA: TGTGCCAGCAGTTTAGGAACAGTCAGGCAACTAGCGGGAGTATTAGCCAAAAACATTCAGTACTTC. The encoded protein is CASSLGTVRQLAGVLAKNIQYF.

This clonotype was picked up a small number of times. This sequence joins TRBV28 and TRBJ2-7; D perhaps matches TRBD1 (5 bases). Germline V CDR1 and CDR2: MDHEN, SYDVKM. V was shortened by 8 bases and J by 0 bases, with 8 bases between the two germline ends. CDR3 length: 12 amino acids. DNA for the CDR3: TGTGCCAGCGCAGGGCCCTCCTACGAGCAGTACTTC. Its protein product is CASAGPSYEQYF. Based on the CDR3 plus reference TRBV28 and TRBJ2-7, the full variable domain is DVKVTQSSRYLVKRTGEKVFLECVQDMDHENMFWYRQDPGLGLRLIYFSYDVKMKEKGDIPEGYSVSREKKERFSLILESASTNQTSMYLCASAGPSYEQYFGPGTRLTVT.

This clonotype was recorded many times. The chain combines TRBV7-9 with TRBJ2-1; D possibly corresponds to TRBD2 (6 bases). Germline V lookup: CDR1 SEHNR, CDR2 FQNEAQ (reference sequence). The CDR3 has 13 residues. Trimming took off 5 bases at V and 6 bases at J, with 11 bases between the two ends. CDR3 nucleotide sequence: TGTGCCAGCAGCCTGGCGGGGTCCAATGAGCAGTTCTTC. It codes for CASSLAGSNEQFF.

The genes are TRBV7-2 and TRBJ2-7; TRBD2 agrees at 10 bases. CDR3 size: 15 residues. V dropped 1 base and J dropped 7; count of bases not matched to a gene: 7. Germline values: CDR1 SGHTA, CDR2 FQGNSA. CDR3 sequence (DNA): TGTGCCAGCAGCTTAGATCTAGCGGGAGAGGGTGAGCAGTACTTC. Its protein is CASSLDLAGEGEQYF.

This clonotype was recorded at least ten times. The J gene is TRBJ2-7, the V gene TRBV29-1; no firm D call. This CDR3 contains 13 residues. V was pared by 4 bases and J by 0 bases, with 10 bases between. The germline V gene has CDR1 SQVTM and CDR2 ANQGSEA. CDR3 nucleotide sequence: TGCAGCGTTGTAGGGCAGAGCTCCTACGAGCAGTACTTC. Its translation is CSVVGQSSYEQYF.

This clonotype was recorded at least ten times. The chain links TRBV20-1 to TRBJ2-6; D not resolved. Germline V lookup: CDR1 DFQATT, CDR2 SNEGSKA (reference sequence). This CDR3 is 14 amino acids long. Trimming pared 2 bases from V and 2 bases from J, leaving 7 bases between. This CDR3 is CSARSGTGANVLTF. The CDR3 nucleotides read TGCAGTGCTAGATCAGGCACTGGGGCCAACGTCCTGACTTTC.

The gene calls are TRBV5-1 and TRBJ2-7; 10 positions agree with TRBD2. The germline CDR1 and CDR2 sequences are SGHRS and YFSETQ. After removal of 0 bases from V and 6 bases from J, the junction contained 6 bases not matched to a gene. The CDR3 covers 15 residues. CDR3 in amino acids: CASSLGGLAGAEQYF. CDR3 bases: TGCGCCAGCAGCTTGGGCGGCCTAGCGGGAGCCGAGCAGTACTTC.

This clonotype was found a few times. V usage is TRBV6-4 and J usage is TRBJ1-2, with D possibly being TRBD1 (5 bases). V was shortened by 2 bases and J by 8 bases, with 12 bases between the two germline ends. CDR1 is MRHNA and CDR2 is SNTAGT in the germline V gene. CDR3 length: 13 amino acids. CDR3 nucleotides: TGTGCCAGCAGTGACACACCGGGGGGAGGCTACACCTTC. This encodes CASSDTPGGGYTF.

This sequence joins TRBV29-1 and TRBJ2-1; TRBD1 agrees at 7 bases. This CDR3 spans 14 amino acids. The junction had 9 bases not matched to a gene; V was cut back by 6 bases and J by 4 bases. Germline V gene lookup returns CDR1 SQVTM and CDR2 ANQGSEA. The DNA of the CDR3 is TGCAGCGTCACCGGGACAGACTATTACAATGAGCAGTTCTTC. Amino acids: CSVTGTDYYNEQFF.

J is TRBJ2-7 and V is TRBV4-1; TRBD1 is a possible D gene (6 bases). This CDR3 region has 16 residues. Trimming stripped 0 bases from V and 4 bases from J, with 16 bases between. Per the germline V gene, CDR1 is MGHRA and CDR2 is YSYEKL. The CDR3 reads CASSQDTDRRLYEQYF. The CDR3 coding sequence is TGCGCCAGCAGCCAAGATACAGACAGGCGTTTATACGAGCAGTACTTC.

This clonotype was counted at least ten times. A much more abundant neighbour one base away suggests this may be a read error. J is TRBJ2-1 and V is TRBV6-5, with 10 positions matching TRBD1. The ends lost 4 bases at V and 6 bases at J; junction bases unmatched: 0. Germline V lookup: CDR1 MNHEY, CDR2 SVGAGI. This CDR3 has 13 residues. This CDR3 is CASSWDRGNEQFF. As DNA, the CDR3 is TGTGCCAGCAGTTGGGACAGGGGCAATGAGCAGTTCTTC.

In its sample, this clonotype was seen a few times. The rearrangement joins TRBV11-2 to TRBJ2-7; possibly TRBD1 for D (5 bases). This CDR3 has 13 residues. Trimming stripped 1 base from V and 6 bases from J, with 10 bases between. CDR1 SGHAT and CDR2 FQNNGV come from the germline V gene. CDR3 in DNA: TGTGCCAGCAGCTTAGCGGACATTCCCGAGCAGTACTTC. This translates into CASSLADIPEQYF.

V and J are TRBV4-2 and TRBJ1-2; a weak D match, TRBD1 (6 bases). This CDR3 spans 16 amino acids. V was trimmed by 0 bases and J by 3 bases, leaving 14 bases between them. Germline lookup yields CDR1 LGHNA and CDR2 YNFKEQ. CDR3 sequence (DNA): TGTGCCAGCAGCCAAGATCTCCCAGGGGCCTACTATGGCTACACCTTC. Protein sequence: CASSQDLPGAYYGYTF.

V and J are TRBV21-1 and TRBJ1-4; TRBD1, the D gene given by the table, was not confirmed from the DNA. TRBV21-1 represents a pseudogene. The CDR3 totals 13 residues. The CDR3: CASSDRHNEKLFF. For the CDR3, the DNA is TGTGCCAGCAGCGACAGGCATAATGAAAAACTGTTTTTT.

The chain uses TRBV9 and TRBJ2-1; D is unresolved. This CDR3 region has 15 residues. CDR1 is SGDLS, CDR2 YYNGEE, per germline. V was trimmed by 4 bases and J by 0 bases, leaving 11 bases between them. The CDR3 sequence is CASSSRASSYNEQFF. The CDR3 nucleotides are TGTGCCAGCAGCTCCCGGGCAAGCTCCTACAATGAGCAGTTCTTC.